The sequence of this TCR beta chain was determined in a study of blood T cell repertoires in COVID-19. For the study at large: Italy, Spain and the United States were the sources of the convalescent and acute COVID-19 samples.

As originally analysed: Scientists estimated how many nucleated cells there were by amplifying reference gene primers. TCRdb's table, derived via immunoSEQ multiplex PCR, lists solely in-frame clones and lacks some. The V and J calls and clone size come from that table; D and trimming were worked out from the DNA. Of approximately 440,000 clones in the sample, 80% to 95% were seen once. Each participant's cohort was designated according to participant-reported clinical history. Recovered participants had two consecutive negative NP/OP PCR tests, healthcare professional clearance, or symptom resolution. CDR1 and CDR2 from the germline V gene are PRHDT and FYEKMQ (reference sequence). This CDR3 region has 18 residues. With 0 bases removed from V and 1 base from J, the gap between germline ends came to 19 bases.

The chain recombines TRBV13 with TRBJ2-7; a possible D gene is TRBD1 (6 bases). The specimen sequenced was PBMCs or T cells enriched from blood (not recorded which). The TCR comes from a man aged 18 to 29 who had recovered from COVID-19. This chain's CDR3 is CASSLGPGFPGVSYEQYF. In nucleotides, the CDR3 is TGTGCCAGCAGCTTAGGCCCCGGGTTCCCAGGGGTATCCTACGAGCAGTACTTC.